The source of this TCR beta chain is a study of T cell repertoires in cytomegalovirus infection. Turning to the study itself: Indications came from public TCR beta signatures; they pointed to CMV infection and to a matching HLA type.

Many counts were recorded for this clonotype. Its antigen is currently unknown. The germline V gene has CDR1 MNHEY and CDR2 SVGAGI. The CDR3 consists of 15 residues. After removal of 6 bases from V and 2 bases from J, the junction contained 8 bases not matched to a gene. TCRdb used MiXCR to reprocess the reads, holding one entry per CDR3 protein. The sample lists roughly 49,000 distinct CDR3 sequences; 20% were seen once. The TCR sequence derives from a human donor in good health (CMV status not recorded). Some clones in this sample may be carry-over from other donors' samples. This chain links TRBV6-5 with TRBJ2-3; 7 bases are shared with TRBD1. Specimen: PBMCs, sequenced either directly or after in vitro stimulation (not recorded which). CDR3: CASSTGTDHTDTQYF. CDR3 DNA sequence: TGTGCCAGCAGCACCGGGACAGACCACACAGATACGCAGTATTTT.